Listed below are T cell receptor beta chains from one sample, sequenced in a study of identical twins. TCRdb re-called the 5' RACE reads with MiXCR, one entry per CDR3 protein. In the table there are 400,000 to 500,000 distinct CDR3 sequences, less than 20% of which are singletons. Sequencing was performed on naive T cells sorted from blood. These receptors were obtained from a man in his forties or fifties in good health. The CDR3 runs from the conserved cysteine through the conserved F or W.

>TRBV5-5
CASSSGPGRADTQYF
>TRBV4-3
CASSPSPQGETQYF
>TRBV20-1
CSVSTGDTEAFF
>TRBV10-1
CASSESGGAKEIGELFF
>TRBV5-5
CASSSDTGGFYEQYF
>TRBV11-1
CASSGDGRRSYNEQFF
>TRBV7-2
CASSLNLAKVTDTQYF
>TRBV18
CASSPQQGPYGYTF
>TRBV7-2
CASSLVGAEAFF
>TRBV12-3/TRBV12-4
CASSPRQGDTDTQYF
>TRBV5-1
CASSVQGGNTEAFF
>TRBV6-1
CASRRDRRNTIYF
>TRBV4-3
CASSQDRWGTDTQYF
>TRBV5-1
CASSESPGDNYGYTF
>TRBV12-3/TRBV12-4
CASSSGTGLNQPQHF
>TRBV20-1
CSVGRGVKTNEQFF
>TRBV6-5
CASSSSTRSYNEQFF
>TRBV6-2/TRBV6-3
CASKLRVYYEQYF
>TRBV6-1
CASSEERGLADTQYF
>TRBV7-8
CASSFKGANTDTQYF
>TRBV7-3
CASSLTGTSGSGGQFF
>TRBV20-1
CSARTWNTEAFF
>TRBV20-1
CSAGTSGSYYNEQFF
>TRBV7-6
CASSLTGDIYEQYF
>TRBV10-2
CASSGTGQGNPYEQYF
>TRBV29-1
CSVGNRGESYTF
>TRBV29-1
CSAPLSGVTYNEQFF
>TRBV25-1
CASSEGRGRGEQYF
>TRBV15
CATSRQASGTGELFF
>TRBV6-2/TRBV6-3
CASSSDVFAYGYTF
>TRBV7-8
CASRGRLVPLNEQFF
>TRBV29-1
CSVEFAGGTGELFF
>TRBV4-1
CASSPGPDNQPQHF
>TRBV28
CASSLGGGQQPYEQYF
>TRBV29-1
CSFGTSGGTDTQYF
>TRBV5-5
CASSLGEGLSYEQYF
>TRBV10-3
CAISAGGSGANVLTF
>TRBV4-1
CASSQAGLLYEQYF
>TRBV4-2
CASSQDWDLETQYF
>TRBV20-1
CSARRGGSFNEQFF
>TRBV12-3/TRBV12-4
CASSPGTGVMTYGYTF
>TRBV11-1
CASSLAPKTGLGKNIQYF
>TRBV6-6
CASSTGLETQYF
>TRBV5-1
CASRDLTGWNYGYTF
>TRBV18
CASSPSESYEQYF
>TRBV5-5
CASSSRATYEQYF
>TRBV28
CATSGSGLAKNIQYF
>TRBV28
CAAEGLNTEAFF
>TRBV27
CASSAIGTGELFF
>TRBV25-1
CASSEFGAETQYF
>TRBV7-3
CASSLTVSGSYNEQFF
>TRBV27
CASMDPGQEQYF
>TRBV5-1
CASSLDGGQAILLNTGELFF
>TRBV10-3
CAISEPSGIDEQYF
>TRBV5-1
CASSRGASGKETQYF
>TRBV12-3/TRBV12-4
CASTRPGSGNTIYF
>TRBV7-2
CASSLGGIAEQYF
>TRBV20-1
CSAGPASGRLLKETQYF